The clone carrying this TCR beta chain was detected a few times. Its antigen is unidentified. CDR1 SGHRS and CDR2 YFSETQ come from the germline V gene. This CDR3 is 14 amino acids long. V gave up 4 bases and J gave up 2 bases, with 13 bases separating them. These data come from a study of cytotoxic CD8 clonotypes in ibrutinib-treated CLL. Study observations and caveats: Upon ibrutinib response clonality rose, and upon progression it fell back toward baseline. Baseline clonality was higher than in age-matched healthy donors and moved in step with circulating CD8+ T-cell counts. Lymph node repertoires were not studied, and sampling times were unmatched.

Here immunoSEQ multiplex PCR was the method, and the copy in TCRdb shows in-frame clones only, minus some. The repertoire consists of nearly 300,000 clones, with 65% to 85% occurring once and the leading ten covering about 5.3%. Frozen-stored PBMCs produced around 2.2 micrograms of genomic DNA for TCR beta libraries. This clonotype originated in a human donor with chronic lymphocytic leukemia. The source material was PBMCs, sampled at disease progression, from a patient treated with ibrutinib. The chain carries TRBV5-1 and TRBJ2-7, with D possibly being TRBD1 (6 bases). The CDR3 region has the DNA TGCGCCAGCAGCCGAGGACAGATGCCCTACGAGCAGTACTTC. Translated: CASSRGQMPYEQYF. Full variable domain (outside the CDR3, taken from reference TRBV5-1 and TRBJ2-7): KAGVTQTPRYLIKTRGQQVTLSCSPISGHRSVSWYQQTPGQGLQFLFEYFSETQRNKGNFPGRFSGRQFSNSRSEMNVSTLELGDSALYLCASSRGQMPYEQYFGPGTRLTVT.